The 30 T cell receptor beta chains below all came from one sample that was sequenced in a study of T cells in Graves' hyperthyroidism and ophthalmopathy. TCR beta CDR3 regions were amplified from RNA. HTBI primers were employed in a first-round RT-PCR of the TCR CDR3. Each CDR3 protein is one row after TCRdb ran MiXCR on the multiplex PCR reads. The table includes roughly 580,000 distinct CDR3 sequences, around 14% detected once. Sequenced material: blood. These receptors all come from a woman aged 30 to 39 with Graves' hyperthyroidism that later progressed to Graves' ophthalmopathy.

This clonotype was observed at least ten times. The chain combines TRBV27 with TRBJ2-5; D possibly uses TRBD1 or TRBD2 (5 bases each). The V end lost 3 bases, the J end lost 1 base, and 9 bases lay between the germline ends. This CDR3 is built from 14 residues. The V gene's germline CDR1 is MNHEY and CDR2 SMNVEV (reference sequence). This chain's CDR3 is CASSFGALQETQYF. The CDR3 DNA is TGTGCCAGCAGTTTCGGGGCACTCCAAGAGACCCAGTACTTC.

This clonotype appeared many times. The chain employs TRBV6-1 and TRBJ2-2; 9 bases line up with TRBD1. Losses at the gene ends were 5 bases for V and 7 bases for J; bases not matched to a gene: 11. This CDR3 region has 16 residues. Germline lookup yields CDR1 MNHNS and CDR2 SASEGT. CDR3: CASSSRRDRVNGELFF. CDR3 nucleotide sequence: TGTGCCAGCAGTTCCCGCCGGGACAGGGTAAACGGGGAGCTGTTTTTT.

This rearrangement joins TRBV6-2 or TRBV6-3 to TRBJ2-2; a weak D match, TRBD2 (6 bases). The V end was cut by 6 bases, the J end by 2 bases, with 16 bases between. This CDR3 region has 16 residues. Per the germline V gene, CDR1 is MNHEY and CDR2 is SVGEGT. The CDR3 DNA sequence: TGTGCCAGCAGGCCCGAGGAAGCGGGTAACACCGGGGAGCTGTTTTTT. Its translation: CASRPEEAGNTGELFF.

This clonotype was detected only a few times. The V call is TRBV10-3, the J call TRBJ2-3, with D perhaps matching TRBD1 (5 bases). The CDR3 contains 14 residues. V lost 4 bases and J lost 0, with 8 bases in between. Germline-derived CDR1 and CDR2 are ENHRY and SYGVKD. The CDR3 region is CAISADSSTDTQYF. In DNA form, the CDR3 reads TGTGCCATCAGTGCAGACAGTAGCACAGATACGCAGTATTTT.

Only a few counts were recorded for this clonotype. The chain joins TRBV12-3 or TRBV12-4 to TRBJ1-6; the D is unclear. CDR3 size: 14 residues. Deletions cut 5 bases from V and 7 bases from J, with 12 bases between. The CDR3 here is CASSNGRLNSPLHF. The DNA of the CDR3 is TGTGCCAGCAGTAACGGACGGTTGAATTCACCCCTCCACTTT.

The CDR3: CASIIALNTGELFF. The CDR3 bases are TGTGCCAGCATTATAGCGTTGAACACCGGGGAGCTGTTTTTT. This chain connects TRBV28 to TRBJ2-2; a weak D match, TRBD2 (5 bases). Trimming left V 7 bases short and J 1 base short, with 10 bases between. CDR1 is MDHEN and CDR2 is SYDVKM in the germline V gene. The CDR3 totals 14 residues.

Ten or more counts support this clonotype. V usage is TRBV5-6 and J usage is TRBJ1-1; D possibly corresponds to TRBD1 (5 bases). V dropped 4 bases and J dropped 4 bases, with 11 bases sitting between them. The CDR3 is 13 residues long. Germline values: CDR1 SGHDT, CDR2 YYEEEE. CDR3 protein: CASSLSGITEAFF. The CDR3 DNA reads as TGTGCCAGCAGCCTGTCAGGGATCACTGAAGCTTTCTTT. Looking up the rest from reference TRBV5-6 and TRBJ1-1 gives the full variable domain: DAGVTQSPTHLIKTRGQQVTLRCSPKSGHDTVSWYQQALGQGPQFIFQYYEEEERQRGNFPDRFSGHQFPNYSSELNVNALLLGDSALYLCASSLSGITEAFFGQGTRLTVV.

Comments on this clonotype: A single base separates this from a much larger clone, so it may be a read error. DNA for the CDR3: TGTGCCAGGGCTGATTGGTCGAATGAGCAGTTCTTC. It codes for CARADWSNEQFF. The V and J genes are TRBV7-2 and TRBJ2-1; D is undetermined. Germline CDR1 and CDR2: SGHTA and FQGNSA. There are 12 residues in the CDR3. V shed 9 bases and J shed 7 bases, with 13 bases lying between them.

Many counts were recorded for this clonotype. V and J are TRBV7-2 and TRBJ1-4; a weak D match, TRBD1 (6 bases). The V gene lost 4 bases and the J gene lost 2 bases, with 14 bases spanning the gap. Germline loops: CDR1 SGHTA, CDR2 FQGNSA. The CDR3 covers 16 residues. CDR3 sequence: CASSSHQGSTNEKLFF. CDR3 DNA: TGTGCCAGCAGCTCTCATCAGGGGTCCACTAATGAAAAACTGTTTTTT.

A note on this clonotype: One end of the junction does not line up with germline, which may come from a read error. The rearrangement joins TRBV28 to TRBJ2-1; TRBD2 matches 14 bases. The CDR3 is 16 residues long. CDR1 is MDHEN and CDR2 is SYDVKM in the germline V gene. CDR3 sequence reads: CASSLGTSGSYNKQFF. The CDR3 bases are TGTGCCAGCAGCCTCGGGACTAGCGGGAGCTACAATAAGCAGTTCTTC.

This clonotype was counted ten times or more. The CDR3 DNA sequence: TGTGCCACCAGCAGAGGAGGGGGGACAGGGCGTGAAAAACTGTTTTTT. It is translated as CATSRGGGTGREKLFF. V gene TRBV15 combines with J gene TRBJ1-4, with 9 bases matching TRBD1. The CDR3 is 16 amino acids. Germline-derived CDR1 and CDR2 are LNHNV and YYDKDF (reference sequence). V lost 1 base, J lost 7 bases, and 7 bases stayed unmatched.

This clonotype was recorded at least ten times. The chain combines TRBV7-9 with TRBJ2-3; D unresolved. The CDR3 runs to 15 residues. In germline, CDR1 is SEHNR, CDR2 FQNEAQ (reference sequence). The V gene lost 4 bases and the J gene lost 2 bases, with 13 bases spanning the gap. CDR3 amino acids: CASSYEVGDTDTQYF. Here the CDR3 DNA reads TGTGCCAGCAGCTACGAGGTTGGGGACACAGATACGCAGTATTTT.

This clonotype turned up a few times. V gene TRBV14 combines with J gene TRBJ1-4; TRBD1 agrees at 9 bases. Unmatched junction bases numbered 17, after V lost 4 bases and J lost 8 bases. Germline CDR1 is SGHDN and CDR2 is FVKESK. The CDR3 contains 18 residues. The CDR3 nucleotides read TGTGCCAGCAGCCGCCCCCCCCCGGGACAGGGATTAGGCGAAAAACTGTTTTTT. Translated: CASSRPPPGQGLGEKLFF.

This clonotype was counted at least ten times. The rearrangement uses TRBV6-2 or TRBV6-3 and TRBJ2-7; no firm D call. The CDR3 sequence is 13 residues long. Deletions cut 1 base from V and 1 base from J, with 5 bases between. Germline CDR1 reads MNHEY; CDR2 reads SVGEGT. The CDR3 loop reads CASSYLRSYEQYF. CDR3 nucleotide sequence: TGTGCCAGCAGTTACTTGAGATCCTACGAGCAGTACTTC.

There are many counts of this clonotype. The chain has TRBV6-1 and TRBJ2-1; the D gene is possibly TRBD2 (5 bases). This CDR3 contains 13 residues. V lost 7 bases and J lost 8, with 15 bases in between. Germline CDR1 is MNHNS and CDR2 is SASEGT. CDR3 loop: CASTGAGSDEQFF. DNA for the CDR3: TGTGCCAGCACCGGCGCGGGTAGCGATGAGCAGTTCTTC.

V is TRBV11-2 and J is TRBJ1-4, with 11 bases identical to TRBD1. Germline loops: CDR1 SGHAT, CDR2 FQNNGV. The CDR3 runs to 15 residues. Trimming cost V 5 bases and J 8 bases; bases outside gene matches: 7. Here the CDR3 reads CASSGGQGEAEKLFF. For the CDR3, the DNA is TGTGCCAGCAGCGGGGGACAGGGGGAAGCGGAAAAACTGTTTTTT.

With respect to this clonotype: A single base separates this from a much larger clone, so it may be a read error. This chain links TRBV9 with TRBJ1-1, with a weak D call TRBD1 (6 bases). The germline V gene has CDR1 SGDLS and CDR2 YYNGEE. This CDR3 region has 14 residues. This CDR3 reads CVSTFGGMNTEAFF. The DNA for the CDR3 is TGTGTCAGCACCTTTGGGGGCATGAACACTGAAGCTTTCTTT. Based on the CDR3 plus reference TRBV9 and TRBJ1-1, the full variable domain is DSGVTQTPKHLITATGQRVTLRCSPRSGDLSVYWYQQSLDQGLQFLIQYYNGEERAKGNILERFSAQQFPDLHSELNLSSLELGDSALYFCVSTFGGMNTEAFFGQGTRLTVV.

The rearrangement uses TRBV2 and TRBJ2-5, with 14 bases lining up with TRBD2. The CDR3 is 16 residues long. The ends lost 6 bases at V and 4 bases at J; junction bases unmatched: 7. Germline CDR1 reads SNHLY; CDR2 reads FYNNEI. The CDR3 spells CASSWGLAGELETQYF. The CDR3, as DNA: TGTGCCAGCAGCTGGGGACTAGCGGGAGAGTTAGAGACCCAGTACTTC. Together with reference TRBV2 and TRBJ2-5, the CDR3 gives the full variable domain: EPEVTQTPSHQVTQMGQEVILRCVPISNHLYFYWYRQILGQKVEFLVSFYNNEISEKSEIFDDQFSVERPDGSNFTLKIRSTKLEDSAMYFCASSWGLAGELETQYFGPGTRLLVL.

The table lists this clonotype with many counts. The V gene is TRBV2, the J gene TRBJ2-5; TRBD2 agrees at 9 bases. V shed 5 bases and J 2 bases; nucleotides not matched to a gene: 15. The CDR3 has 18 amino acids. Germline V gives CDR1 SNHLY, CDR2 FYNNEI. DNA for the CDR3: TGTGCCAGCAGTAGGGGGGGGGGACTAGCACCTTCTCAAGAGACCCAGTACTTC. Protein sequence: CASSRGGGLAPSQETQYF.

The CDR3 DNA reads as TGTGCCAGCAGCCAGGCGGGCGGGCCACCCGGGGAGCTGTTTTTT. Translation gives CASSQAGGPPGELFF. The chain recombines TRBV14 with TRBJ2-2, with D perhaps TRBD2 (5 bases). Trimming shortened V by 3 bases and J by 6 bases, and 14 bases separated the two germline ends. Looked up from germline, CDR1 is SGHDN and CDR2 is FVKESK. The CDR3 covers 15 residues. The variable domain in full, completed from reference TRBV14 and TRBJ2-2, reads EAGVTQFPSHSVIEKGQTVTLRCDPISGHDNLYWYRRVMGKEIKFLLHFVKESKQDESGMPNNRFLAERTGGTYSTLKVQPAELEDSGVYFCASSQAGGPPGELFFGEGSRLTVL.

DNA for the CDR3: TGCAGCGTTGCAGGGGTCCCCGGGGCCAACGTCCTGACTTTC. Amino acid sequence: CSVAGVPGANVLTF. The rearrangement uses TRBV29-1 and TRBJ2-6; maybe TRBD1 (6 bases). Germline CDR1 and CDR2: SQVTM and ANQGSEA. V gave up 4 bases and J gave up 4 bases, with 11 bases separating them. The CDR3 length is 14 residues.

This clonotype occurred many times. The chain combines TRBV30 with TRBJ2-1; perhaps TRBD2 as D (6 bases). CDR3 length: 15 residues. CDR1 and CDR2 (germline): GTSNPN, SVGIG (reference sequence). With 2 bases removed from V and 4 bases from J, the gap between germline ends came to 15 bases. The CDR3 DNA reads as TGTGCCTGGAGTTTTGGGGCTAGCGAGTACAATGAGCAGTTCTTC. As protein: CAWSFGASEYNEQFF.

This clonotype was observed at least ten times. The V gene is TRBV7-9, the J gene TRBJ2-1, with a possible D match to TRBD2 (6 bases). The CDR3 runs to 14 residues. Germline V gives CDR1 SEHNR, CDR2 FQNEAQ (reference sequence). Trimming took off 3 bases at V and 6 bases at J, with 12 bases between the two ends. As DNA, the CDR3 is TGTGCCAGCAGCTTCTCGACTAGTACCAATGAGCAGTTCTTC. Its protein product is CASSFSTSTNEQFF.

This clonotype was counted many times. This chain links TRBV30 with TRBJ2-1, with D perhaps matching TRBD1 or TRBD2 (5 bases each). Germline V gene data show CDR1 as GTSNPN and CDR2 as SVGIG (reference sequence). V was trimmed by 4 bases and J by 9 bases, leaving 7 bases between them. This CDR3 comprises 10 residues. The CDR3 is CAWIGGEQFF. As DNA, the CDR3 is TGTGCCTGGATTGGGGGTGAGCAGTTCTTC.

This clonotype was recorded a few times. The chain uses TRBV14 and TRBJ2-1; TRBD2 matches 9 bases. Trimming removed 4 bases from V and 4 bases from J; junction bases left unmatched: 8. CDR1 and CDR2 (germline): SGHDN, FVKESK. The CDR3 runs 16 residues. The CDR3 sequence: CASSPGLAASYNEQFF. CDR3 DNA: TGTGCCAGCAGCCCGGGACTAGCCGCGAGTTACAATGAGCAGTTCTTC.

The sample holds many counts of this clonotype. The rearrangement joins TRBV6-1 to TRBJ2-3, with TRBD2 matching over 7 bases. V was clipped by 8 bases and J by 2 bases; unmatched bases: 7. The CDR3 sequence is 14 residues long. Germline V gene data show CDR1 as MNHNS and CDR2 as SASEGT. CDR3 coding DNA: TGTGCCAGCGGAGAAGCGGGATACACAGATACGCAGTATTTT. Translation gives CASGEAGYTDTQYF.

The chain employs TRBV18 and TRBJ1-5; 9 bases are shared with TRBD1. Trimming removed 3 bases from V and 10 bases from J; junction bases left unmatched: 10. There are 15 residues in the CDR3. Germline V gene data show CDR1 as KGHSH and CDR2 as LQKENI. CDR3 amino acids: CASSPEGTGLDPQHF. The CDR3 DNA reads TGTGCCAGCTCACCTGAGGGGACAGGGTTAGATCCCCAGCATTTT.

This clonotype occurred many times. The chain uses TRBV11-3 and TRBJ2-1, with unresolved D. Trimming cost V 0 bases and J 7 bases, with 7 bases left between them. Germline loops: CDR1 SGHNT, CDR2 YENEEA. The CDR3 sequence is 13 residues long. Here the CDR3 reads CASSLDRMNEQFF. In DNA form, the CDR3 reads TGTGCCAGCAGCTTAGATCGTATGAATGAGCAGTTCTTC.

This clonotype was counted only a few times. J is TRBJ1-2 and V is TRBV15; D remains ambiguous. The CDR3 is 14 residues long. V was shortened by 0 bases and J by 0 bases, with 5 bases between the two germline ends. Germline CDR1 is LNHNV and CDR2 is YYDKDF (reference sequence). This CDR3 reads CATSREEANYGYTF. CDR3 nucleotide sequence: TGTGCCACCAGCAGAGAGGAGGCTAACTATGGCTACACCTTC. Supplemented by reference TRBV15 and TRBJ1-2, the full variable domain reads DAMVIQNPRYQVTQFGKPVTLSCSQTLNHNVMYWYQQKSSQAPKLLFHYYDKDFNNEADTPDNFQSRRPNTSFCFLDIRSPGLGDTAMYLCATSREEANYGYTFGSGTRLTVV.

This clonotype was seen a few times. This rearrangement joins TRBV20-1 to TRBJ1-6; no clear D gene. Germline CDR1 reads DFQATT; CDR2 reads SNEGSKA (reference sequence). This CDR3 has 15 residues. CDR3 in amino acids: CSARPGGVKASPLHF. CDR3 DNA: TGCAGCGCGCGGCCAGGAGGTGTCAAAGCTTCACCCCTCCACTTT.